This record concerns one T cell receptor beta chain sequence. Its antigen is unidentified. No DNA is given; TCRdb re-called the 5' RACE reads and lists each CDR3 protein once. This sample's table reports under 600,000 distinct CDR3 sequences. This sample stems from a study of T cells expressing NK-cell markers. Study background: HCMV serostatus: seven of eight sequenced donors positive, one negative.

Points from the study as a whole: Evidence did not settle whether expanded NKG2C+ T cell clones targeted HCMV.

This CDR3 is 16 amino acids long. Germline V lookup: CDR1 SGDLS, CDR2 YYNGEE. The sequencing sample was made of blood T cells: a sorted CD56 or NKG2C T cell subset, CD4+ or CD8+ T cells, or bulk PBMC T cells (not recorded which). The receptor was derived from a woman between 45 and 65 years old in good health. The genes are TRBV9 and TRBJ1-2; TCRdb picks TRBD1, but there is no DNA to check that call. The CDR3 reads CASSVGSRGANYGYTF.